The present TCR beta chain was sequenced within a study of blood T cell repertoires in COVID-19. Study as a whole: Sites in the United States, Italy and Spain provided acute and convalescent COVID-19 samples. The cDNA or gDNA used as material had been derived from T cells, B-cell-depleted T cells, or PBMCs.

Germline CDR1 is SNHLY and CDR2 is FYNNEI. Trimming at V came to 5 bases and at J to 6 bases, leaving 9 bases not matched to a gene. CDR3 length: 15 residues. In the original processing: Reference gene primer amplification gave estimated nucleated cell counts. Profiled with immunoSEQ multiplex PCR; TCRdb holds only in-frame clones, not every one. V, J and clone size derive from that table, while D and trimming were established from the DNA sequence. The sample records some 200,000 clones, about 88% being singletons. The sequence was collected from a man in his sixties or seventies with acute or convalescent COVID-19. Sequencing input: peripheral blood. The rearrangement joins TRBV2 to TRBJ2-2, with TRBD1 matching 7 bases. The CDR3 sequence: CASSMTGLRSGELFF. The CDR3 nucleotides are TGTGCCAGCAGTATGACAGGGCTTAGGTCCGGGGAGCTGTTTTTT.